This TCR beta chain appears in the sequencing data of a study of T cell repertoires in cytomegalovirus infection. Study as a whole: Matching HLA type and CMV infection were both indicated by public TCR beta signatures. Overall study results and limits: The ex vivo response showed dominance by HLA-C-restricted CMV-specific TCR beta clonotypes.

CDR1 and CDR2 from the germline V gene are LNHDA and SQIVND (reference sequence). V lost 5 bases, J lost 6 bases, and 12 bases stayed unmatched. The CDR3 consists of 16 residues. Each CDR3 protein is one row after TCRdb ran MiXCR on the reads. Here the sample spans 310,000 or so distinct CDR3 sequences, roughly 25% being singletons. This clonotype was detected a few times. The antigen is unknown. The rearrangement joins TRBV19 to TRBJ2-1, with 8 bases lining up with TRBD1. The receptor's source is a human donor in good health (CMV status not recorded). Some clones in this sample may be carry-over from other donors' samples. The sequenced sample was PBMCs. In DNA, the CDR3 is TGTGCCAGTAGTCCCTTTCTAGGACAGGGAGTCAATGAGCAGTTCTTC. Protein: CASSPFLGQGVNEQFF.